This T cell receptor (beta chain) was captured by sequencing in a study of neurological immune-mediated disorders. Regarding the study as a whole: Multiple sclerosis was found to have the least TCR clonal expansion, below healthy controls, and HTLV-1-associated myelopathy the most.

The time point denotes: longitudinal time-point 2. This clonotype has a count of ten or more. Its cognate antigen is unknown. It was by 5'RACE with 10-nucleotide random UMIs that the cDNA was made. TCRdb re-called the 5' RACE reads through MiXCR, storing one row per CDR3 protein. The table lists around 90,000 distinct CDR3 sequences, 13% of them singletons. The clonotype was recovered from a female donor with HTLV-1-associated myelopathy (HAM/TSP). Input material: PBMCs.

The CDR3 sequence: CASSPVWGHTEAFF. CDR3 coding DNA: TGTGCCAGCAGTCCCGTTTGGGGCCACACTGAAGCTTTCTTT. The V call is TRBV6-4, the J call TRBJ1-1, with D perhaps TRBD1 (5 bases). The CDR3 spans 14 residues. The V gene's germline CDR1 is MRHNA and CDR2 SNTAGT. The germline V and J ends were trimmed by 5 bases and 3 bases, with 13 bases remaining between them.